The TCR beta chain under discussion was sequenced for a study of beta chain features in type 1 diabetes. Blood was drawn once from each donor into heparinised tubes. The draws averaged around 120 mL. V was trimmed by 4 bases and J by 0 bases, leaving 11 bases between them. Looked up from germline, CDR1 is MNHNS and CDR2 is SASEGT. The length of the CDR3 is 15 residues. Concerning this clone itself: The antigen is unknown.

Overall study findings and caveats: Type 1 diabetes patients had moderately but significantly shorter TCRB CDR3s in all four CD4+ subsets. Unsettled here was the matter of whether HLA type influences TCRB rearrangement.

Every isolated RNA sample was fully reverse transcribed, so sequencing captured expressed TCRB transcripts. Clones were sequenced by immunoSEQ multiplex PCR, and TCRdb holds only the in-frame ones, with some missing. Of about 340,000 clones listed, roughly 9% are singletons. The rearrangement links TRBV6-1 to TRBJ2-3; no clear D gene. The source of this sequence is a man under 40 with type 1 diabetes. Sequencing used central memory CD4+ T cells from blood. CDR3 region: CASSVSRPSTDTQYF. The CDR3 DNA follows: TGTGCCAGCAGTGTGTCCAGGCCTAGCACAGATACGCAGTATTTT.